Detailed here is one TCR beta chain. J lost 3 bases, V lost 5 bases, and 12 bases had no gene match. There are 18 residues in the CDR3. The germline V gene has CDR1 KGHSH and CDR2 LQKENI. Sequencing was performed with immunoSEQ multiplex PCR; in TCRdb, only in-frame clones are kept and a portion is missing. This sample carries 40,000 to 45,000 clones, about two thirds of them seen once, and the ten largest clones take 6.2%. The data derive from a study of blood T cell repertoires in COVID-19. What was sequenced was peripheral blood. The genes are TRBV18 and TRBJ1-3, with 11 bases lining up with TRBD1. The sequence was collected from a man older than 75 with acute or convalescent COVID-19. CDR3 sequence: CASSYTGTGGRFGNTIYF. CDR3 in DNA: TGTGCCAGCTCATACACCGGGACAGGGGGAAGATTTGGAAACACCATATATTTT.